This T cell receptor (beta chain) was documented in a study of blood T cell repertoires in COVID-19. About the research overall: Nucleic acid was either cDNA or gDNA, and it came from T cells, B-cell-depleted T cells, or PBMCs.

Cohort allocation depended upon clinical history that participants reported. Either two negative PCRs, clearance, or symptom resolution qualified Cohort 3 donors as recovered. V gave up 4 bases and J gave up 0 bases; unmatched junction bases: 9. Looked up from germline, CDR1 is WNHNN and CDR2 is SYGVQD (reference sequence). CDR3 size: 17 residues. Authors' analysis steps: Amplification of reference gene primers provided the estimated nucleated cell counts. Using immunoSEQ multiplex PCR, the repertoire was profiled, and TCRdb retains in-frame clones only, with some absent. From that table come the V and J calls and clone size; the DNA was used to work out D and trimming. This repertoire shows about 330,000 clones, roughly 87% found once; its top ten account for 1%. This clone appeared a single time.

The sequence came from a woman aged 25 to 45 who had recovered from COVID-19. Sample: PBMCs or T cells enriched from blood (not recorded which). The J gene is TRBJ2-3, the V gene TRBV10-1, with TRBD1 matching over 8 bases. CDR3 residues: CASSAGGRPFSTDTQYF. CDR3 nucleotide sequence: TGCGCCAGCAGTGCAGGGGGCAGACCATTTAGCACAGATACGCAGTATTTT.